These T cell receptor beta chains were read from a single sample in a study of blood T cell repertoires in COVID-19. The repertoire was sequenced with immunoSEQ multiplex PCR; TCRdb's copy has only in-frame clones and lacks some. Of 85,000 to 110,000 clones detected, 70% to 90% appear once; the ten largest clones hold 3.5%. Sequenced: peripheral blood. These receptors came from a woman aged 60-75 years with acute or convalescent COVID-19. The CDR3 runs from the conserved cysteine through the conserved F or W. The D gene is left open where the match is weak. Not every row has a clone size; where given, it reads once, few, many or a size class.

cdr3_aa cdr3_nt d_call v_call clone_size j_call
CASSQGGAGQPQHF TGTGCCAGCAGCCAAGGGGGCGCGGGGCAGCCCCAGCATTTT NA TRBV3-1/TRBV3-2 NA TRBJ1-5
CASSSRQGEAGELFF TGTGCCAGCAGTTCCCGACAGGGTGAGGCCGGGGAGCTGTTTTTT TRBD1 TRBV6-2/TRBV6-3 NA TRBJ2-2
CASSVATGPNEQYF TGTGCCAGCAGCGTAGCTACAGGGCCCAACGAGCAGTACTTC NA TRBV9 NA TRBJ2-7
CASMGAAQGLYNEQFF TGTGCGTCAATGGGAGCGGCACAGGGTCTATACAATGAGCAGTTCTTC NA TRBV10-3 NA TRBJ2-1
CASSSLQGGNQPQHF TGTGCCAGCAGTTCACTACAGGGGGGGAATCAGCCCCAGCATTTT TRBD1 TRBV28 NA TRBJ1-5
CSASGQAGGPDTQYF TGCAGTGCAAGTGGTCAAGCGGGAGGACCAGATACGCAGTATTTT TRBD2 TRBV20-1 few TRBJ2-3
CASSEVGQRWAETQYF TGTGCCAGCAGTGAGGTGGGCCAACGGTGGGCAGAGACCCAGTACTTC NA TRBV6-1 NA TRBJ2-5
CASSGWTSGRNEQFF TGTGCCAGCAGTGGCTGGACTAGCGGGAGAAATGAGCAGTTCTTC TRBD2 TRBV27 NA TRBJ2-1
CASSLSTSGSYNEQFF TGTGCCAGTAGCCTCTCTACTAGCGGCTCCTACAATGAGCAGTTCTTC TRBD2 TRBV19 NA TRBJ2-1
CSASTLNEQFF TGCAGTGCTTCGACTTTGAATGAGCAGTTCTTC NA TRBV20-1 NA TRBJ2-1
CATSTAGKDYGYTF TGTGCCACCAGTACGGCAGGGAAGGACTATGGCTACACCTTC NA TRBV24-1 NA TRBJ1-2
CASSHVSEETQYF TGTGCCAGCAGCCACGTTTCGGAAGAGACCCAGTACTTC NA TRBV3-1/TRBV3-2 NA TRBJ2-5
CASSARSRMGELFF TGTGCCAGTAGTGCCCGCTCGCGAATGGGGGAGCTGTTTTTT NA TRBV19 NA TRBJ2-2
CASSKQGAPNYEQYF TGTGCCAGCAGCAAACAGGGGGCCCCCAACTACGAGCAGTACTTC TRBD1 TRBV5-8 NA TRBJ2-7
CASRGTANTEAFF TGTGCCAGCAGGGGGACAGCCAACACTGAAGCTTTCTTT TRBD1 TRBV2 NA TRBJ1-1
CASSIPGTENYGYTF TGTGCCAGTAGTATCCCCGGGACAGAAAACTATGGCTACACCTTC TRBD1 TRBV19 NA TRBJ1-2